This entry is about one T cell receptor beta chain. Time point described: blood 4 weeks post-SBRT, at nephrectomy. Treatment in this sample: 15 Gy SBRT to primary tumor, nephrectomy 4 weeks later. This record belongs to a study of radiation and T cells in renal cell carcinoma. The CDR3 runs 15 residues. Germline V gene sequence: CDR1 GTSNPN, CDR2 SVGIG (reference sequence). V gave up 1 base and J gave up 3 bases, with 15 bases separating them. Clones were read by immunoSEQ multiplex PCR, and TCRdb kept only the in-frame ones, dropping some. The sample yields fewer than 200,000 clones, 88% seen once. The sequencing used blood, collected from a patient whose treatment included radiotherapy and nephrectomy. The TCR originated in a woman aged 45-60 years with renal cell carcinoma. This chain connects TRBV30 to TRBJ2-5; D is perhaps TRBD2 (5 bases). CDR3 sequence reads: CAWSAPRVNKETQYF. The DNA for the CDR3 is TGTGCCTGGAGTGCACCGAGGGTGAACAAAGAGACCCAGTACTTC.